Listed below are T cell receptor beta chains from one sample, sequenced in a study of cytomegalovirus exposure and HLA in healthy donors. Sequencing used immunoSEQ multiplex PCR; TCRdb keeps in-frame clones, though not all of them. The sample totals 30,000 to 50,000 clones. Specimen: PBMCs. These receptors were obtained from a woman aged 25 to 39 in good health and CMV-seropositive. The CDR3 runs from the conserved cysteine through the conserved F or W. Fields, in order: V gene, D gene, J gene, CDR3 protein, CDR3 DNA. The D gene is left open where the match is weak.

>TRBV13|TRBD2|TRBJ2-1
CASSPPGTSWNEQFF
TGCGCCAGCAGCCCCCCCGGGACTAGTTGGAATGAGCAGTTCTTC
>TRBV27|TRBD2|TRBJ2-1
CASSLSGGPHNEQFF
TGTGCCAGCAGTTTGAGCGGGGGGCCCCACAATGAGCAGTTCTTC
>TRBV2|TRBD1|TRBJ1-4
CASRYRGEKLFF
TGTGCCAGCAGGTACAGGGGTGAAAAACTGTTTTTT
>TRBV15|-|TRBJ1-4
CATSILGREVANEKLFF
-
>TRBV27|TRBD2|TRBJ2-1
CASSLSSGALTNEQFF
TGTGCCAGCAGTTTATCCAGCGGGGCCCTTACCAATGAGCAGTTCTTC
>TRBV6-5|-|TRBJ1-4
CASSPAGFEKLFF
TGTGCCAGCAGCCCCGCCGGGTTTGAAAAACTGTTTTTT
>TRBV11-2|TRBD1|TRBJ2-5
CASSLALTGGLQETQYF
TGTGCCAGCAGCTTAGCGCTGACAGGGGGCTTACAAGAGACCCAGTACTTC
>TRBV11-3|-|TRBJ1-1
CASSPLTGWTEAFF
TGTGCCAGCAGCCCGTTGACGGGGTGGACTGAAGCTTTCTTT
>TRBV28|TRBD1|TRBJ2-7
CASSPPRWDRHEQYF
TGTGCCAGCAGCCCCCCCCGCTGGGACAGGCACGAGCAGTACTTC
>TRBV27|-|TRBJ1-5
CASSRDSNQPQHF
TGTGCCAGCAGCCGCGACAGTAATCAGCCCCAGCATTTT
>TRBV5-1|-|TRBJ2-3
CASSLSEPTDTQYF
TGCGCCAGCAGCTTGAGCGAACCGACAGATACGCAGTATTTT
>TRBV30|-|TRBJ2-5
CAWSVGGDQETQYF
TGTGCCTGGAGTGTAGGGGGTGATCAGGAGACCCAGTACTTC
>TRBV18|-|TRBJ1-1
CASSPTGGDTEAFF
TGTGCCAGCTCACCGACGGGAGGGGACACTGAAGCTTTCTTT
>TRBV29-1|TRBD1|TRBJ1-5
CSVDTGGGNQPQHF
TGCAGCGTTGATACAGGGGGCGGCAATCAGCCCCAGCATTTT
>TRBV11-2|-|TRBJ1-2
CASSSAGETGYGYTF
TGTGCCAGCAGCTCTGCGGGGGAAACCGGGTATGGCTACACCTTC
>TRBV5-1|-|TRBJ2-1
CASSDTNNEQFF
TGCGCCAGCTCGGACACGAACAATGAGCAGTTCTTC
>TRBV5-8|-|TRBJ2-1
CASSLSGAYNEQFF
TGTGCCAGCAGCTTGTCAGGGGCCTACAATGAGCAGTTCTTC